This record covers a single TCR beta chain. Its antigen is unidentified. MiXCR, applied by TCRdb to the RT-PCR reads, yields one record per CDR3 protein. Here the sample spans about 500,000 distinct CDR3 sequences, approximately 15% being singletons. Deletions cut 8 bases from V and 0 bases from J, with 14 bases between. The germline CDR1 and CDR2 sequences are MNHNS and SASEGT. CDR3 length: 14 residues. This entry belongs to a study of response to subunit inactivated influenza vaccine. General study results and limits: Each seasonal flu vaccination may recruit only limited new T cells, authors suggested.

The sequence came from a man aged 45-69 years who received an inactivated influenza vaccine. This sample comprised CD4+ T cells sorted from PBMCs, obtained less than 30 months after vaccination. The rearrangement uses TRBV6-1 and TRBJ2-7, with a weak D call TRBD1 (5 bases). The CDR3 sequence is CASQATAISYEQYF. The CDR3, as DNA: TGTGCCAGCCAAGCGACAGCTATCTCCTACGAGCAGTACTTC.